The entry that follows covers one TCR beta chain sequence. This clonotype was observed a handful of times. Its antigen is still unknown. No much larger clone exists at a distance of one base, and base qualities are not known. This record comes from a study of T cells in Graves' hyperthyroidism and ophthalmopathy (dated by TCRdb to between 2019 and 2020). About the study as a whole: Peripheral blood samples were taken at the time of initial diagnosis, prior to any treatment. To identify distinguishing TCR V-J signatures, a discovery cohort of some 99 patients was used, comprising 43 with Graves' ophthalmopathy and some 60 with stable Graves' hyperthyroidism. Whether ophthalmopathy could be predicted prospectively was tested in an independent validation cohort made up of approximately 19 hyperthyroidism patients plus 17 patients who later progressed to ophthalmopathy. The 95 to 100 discovery patients were randomly split 7:3 into training and test sets. In six Graves' hyperthyroidism patients, the study also compared T-cell repertoires from thyroid tissue with T-cell repertoires from blood. Once sampling was done, hyperthyroidism patients were given methimazole at a starting dose of 30 mg daily, whereas ophthalmopathy patients were given high-dose intravenous methylprednisolone. The paper reports TCR Vbeta CDR3 sequencing of approximately 140 peripheral blood samples: around 41 ophthalmopathy, fewer than 85 hyperthyroidism and approximately 17 progressor patients. Points the paper makes about the study in general: In cross-validation, a model built on a 13 V-J signature told ophthalmopathy apart from stable hyperthyroidism with roughly 87% sensitivity and about 81% specificity, and in testing the same model reached 80%/75%. In validation, the model predicted progression to ophthalmopathy a median of approximately 6.6 months before onset, with over 60% sensitivity and just under 75% specificity. No statistical method was used to fix the sample size in advance, and group allocation was not hidden from the investigators. Most expanded thyroid clonotypes (frequency above 0.001) were also detected in blood, a finding suggesting that blood repertoires may reflect thyroid immune responses.

Stable Graves' hyperthyroidism was defined as no progression to ophthalmopathy during 18 months of follow-up. Hyperthyroidism patients were newly diagnosed, had a disease duration of under 2 months, and were aged 18 to 65 years. The study excluded patients with uncontrolled infections, other autoimmune diseases, pregnancy or lactation. Clinical symptoms, serum thyroxine and TRAb, thyroid ultrasound, and orbital computed tomography formed the basis for the diagnoses. PBMCs were separated from approximately 10 ml of fresh peripheral blood using Ficoll-Paque density gradient centrifugation. Trizol reagent was used to extract total RNA, and RNA quality was then checked on an Agilent 2100 Bioanalyzer. The CDR3 has 15 amino acids, counting the end cysteine and phenylalanine. CDR3 DNA is the only sequence kept; it has 45 bases, read in frame from the first base. V is reduced by 0 bases and J by 8 bases, leaving a spacing of 16 bases between them. Based on the germline V gene, the CDR1 and CDR2 sequences are MNHEY and SVGAGI.

TCR beta CDR3 regions were amplified from RNA transcripts. The TCR CDR3 was subjected to a first round of RT-PCR using the HTBI primer set and the Qiagen OneStep RT-PCR kit. Libraries were constructed in a second round of multiplex PCR, after which size selection and purification were performed. The libraries were sequenced on an Illumina HiSeq2000 using paired-end 100 bp reads. In the paper's pipeline: Raw data were processed with SOAPnuke, discarding reads with adapters, uncalled bases, mean Phred below 15, or no exact constant-primer or identifier match. COPE v1.2.5 was used to merge the high-quality paired reads, and each unique nucleotide sequence was defined as a clonotype. MiTCR v1.1 was used to align clonotypes to the IMGT TRBV, TRBD and TRBJ reference segments. The analysis included only V-J combinations with a frequency above 0.0001, which together covered approximately 99% of the repertoires. A TCS score was defined as the ratio between F50 (clonal expansion) and ExV (chaos), using BLOSUM62-based TCRdist between CDR3 peptides within each V-J. Welch's t-statistics and random forest reduced fewer than 550 V-J features to 10 to 15, which were used in a naive Bayes classifier (R e1071). TCRdb itself trimmed the public reads at Q25 with fastp, ran MiXCR and retained productive beta chains. A single entry per CDR3 protein holds the most common genes and DNA from its merged rows. The V and J calls were not made by the authors but by TCRdb's processing. The sample data list a few hundred thousand distinct CDR3 sequences, and around 14% of these were observed just once. Around 7.5% of the sample is in the top ten clones.

Sequences were obtained from blood. The sequence was obtained from a woman younger than 45 with Graves' hyperthyroidism. The chain is assembled from TRBV6-5 and TRBJ1-2; matching of 6 bases hints at TRBD1 as the D gene. The encoded CDR3 is CASSYSRGTAGGYTF. The nucleotide sequence is given as TGTGCCAGCAGTTACTCAAGGGGGACGGCGGGCGGCTACACCTTC.